Listed below are T cell receptor beta chains from one sample, sequenced in a study of blood T cell dynamics during melanoma immunotherapy. TCRdb's table, derived via immunoSEQ multiplex PCR, lists solely in-frame clones and lacks some. Here the sample spans 5,900 or so clones, about 88% being singletons. Sequenced here: blood, sampled from a patient treated with checkpoint blockade. Receptors originate from a human donor with melanoma. CDR3s include the opening cysteine and the closing phenylalanine or tryptophan. The D gene is left open where the match is weak. A row's size may be missing; if present it is once, few, many or a size class.

clone_size: NA; j_call: TRBJ2-7; v_call: TRBV6-5; d_call: TRBD1; cdr3_aa: CASRRGTGIDEQYF; cdr3_nt: TGTGCCAGCAGGCGTGGGACAGGGATCGACGAGCAGTACTTC
clone_size: NA; j_call: TRBJ2-1; v_call: TRBV7-2; d_call: TRBD2; cdr3_aa: CASSWTSGHSYNEQFF; cdr3_nt: TGTGCCAGCAGCTGGACTAGCGGGCACTCCTACAATGAGCAGTTCTTC
clone_size: NA; j_call: TRBJ2-3; v_call: TRBV4-3; d_call: TRBD2; cdr3_aa: CASSLSLSATGGSTDTQYF; cdr3_nt: TGCGCCAGCAGCCTTTCCCTGTCGGCGACGGGGGGGAGCACAGATACGCAGTATTTT
clone_size: NA; j_call: TRBJ2-2; v_call: TRBV2; d_call: NA; cdr3_aa: CASSEPSYTGELFF; cdr3_nt: TGTGCCAGCAGTGAACCCAGTTACACCGGGGAGCTGTTTTTT
clone_size: few; j_call: TRBJ1-6; v_call: TRBV7-2; d_call: NA; cdr3_aa: CASSSRQVSNSPLHF; cdr3_nt: TGTGCCAGCAGCTCAAGACAGGTCTCTAATTCACCCCTCCACTTT
clone_size: NA; j_call: TRBJ1-1; v_call: TRBV30; d_call: NA; cdr3_aa: CAWMGYTEAFF; cdr3_nt: TGTGCCTGGATGGGCTACACTGAAGCTTTCTTT
clone_size: NA; j_call: TRBJ1-6; v_call: TRBV11-1; d_call: NA; cdr3_aa: CASSPLGAYNSPLHF; cdr3_nt: TGTGCCAGCAGCCCGCTTGGGGCCTATAATTCACCCCTCCACTTT
clone_size: NA; j_call: TRBJ1-2; v_call: TRBV12-5; d_call: NA; cdr3_aa: CASGLTTRDGYTF; cdr3_nt: TGTGCTAGTGGTTTGACGACGCGGGATGGCTACACCTTC
clone_size: NA; j_call: TRBJ1-6; v_call: TRBV6-5; d_call: TRBD1; cdr3_aa: CASTTGQGNSPLHF; cdr3_nt: TGTGCCAGCACTACGGGACAGGGGAACTCACCCCTCCACTTT
clone_size: NA; j_call: TRBJ1-2; v_call: TRBV7-8; d_call: NA; cdr3_aa: CASSLTPGPQTGYGYTF; cdr3_nt: TGTGCCAGCAGCTTAACCCCCGGACCGCAGACCGGCTATGGCTACACCTTC
clone_size: NA; j_call: TRBJ2-6; v_call: TRBV7-2; d_call: NA; cdr3_aa: CASSGAMRRQSRANVLTF; cdr3_nt: TGTGCCAGCAGCGGTGCCATGAGACGACAAAGTCGGGCCAACGTCCTGACTTTC
clone_size: once; j_call: TRBJ1-6; v_call: TRBV10-3; d_call: NA; cdr3_aa: CAINVRQGNSPLHF; cdr3_nt: TGTGCCATCAATGTAAGGCAGGGTAATTCACCCCTCCACTTT
clone_size: NA; j_call: TRBJ2-7; v_call: TRBV6-6; d_call: TRBD2; cdr3_aa: CASSTSGSYEQYF; cdr3_nt: TGTGCCAGCAGCACTAGCGGCTCCTACGAGCAGTACTTC
clone_size: NA; j_call: TRBJ1-4; v_call: TRBV30; d_call: TRBD1; cdr3_aa: CAWRDRGIINEKLFF; cdr3_nt: TGTGCCTGGAGGGACAGGGGGATTATCAATGAAAAACTGTTTTTT
clone_size: NA; j_call: TRBJ1-4; v_call: TRBV30; d_call: NA; cdr3_aa: CAWSVLGLTNEKLFF; cdr3_nt: TGTGCCTGGAGTGTACTAGGGTTAACTAATGAAAAACTGTTTTTT
clone_size: once; j_call: TRBJ2-7; v_call: TRBV19; d_call: TRBD2; cdr3_aa: CASSSGGRHEQYF; cdr3_nt: TGTGCCAGTAGTAGCGGGGGGAGGCACGAGCAGTACTTC
clone_size: NA; j_call: TRBJ2-5; v_call: TRBV6-1; d_call: NA; cdr3_aa: CASSSQGNEETQYF; cdr3_nt: TGTGCCAGCAGTTCCCAGGGAAACGAGGAGACCCAGTACTTC
clone_size: NA; j_call: TRBJ1-2; v_call: TRBV5-6; d_call: NA; cdr3_aa: CASSLNRANYGYTF; cdr3_nt: TGTGCCAGCAGCTTAAACAGGGCTAACTATGGCTACACCTTC
clone_size: NA; j_call: TRBJ2-5; v_call: TRBV19; d_call: TRBD2; cdr3_aa: CASSSHAGTSSLSDTQYF; cdr3_nt: TGTGCCAGTAGTAGCCACGCCGGGACTAGCTCCCTTTCCGATACCCAGTACTTC
clone_size: NA; j_call: TRBJ2-7; v_call: TRBV7-2; d_call: NA; cdr3_aa: CASSSGLGFYEQYF; cdr3_nt: TGTGCCAGCAGCTCAGGCCTGGGCTTCTACGAGCAGTACTTC
clone_size: NA; j_call: TRBJ1-1; v_call: TRBV30; d_call: NA; cdr3_aa: CAWSGNGGAFF; cdr3_nt: TGTGCCTGGAGTGGTAACGGCGGGGCTTTCTTT